This TCR beta chain was profiled in a study of blood T cells in healthy people across ages (dated by TCRdb to the mid-2010s). Broadly, across the study: In model experiments, roughly one uniquely barcoded TCR beta cDNA molecule per two T cells was captured by template switching. To avoid experimental bias, donors of different ages were randomly spread across the sequencing lanes. For two donors (one aged 18 to 29 and one aged 80 or older), the study analyzed two additional independent replicas of 1 million unique cDNA reads from the same blood draw. The study measured age-related changes in TCR beta repertoire diversity using deep sequencing normalized with unique cDNA molecular identifiers. Four age groups were formed from the donors: young (average 16 years), middle-aged (approximately 42), aged (62) and long-lived (82).

The receptor library was made with 5' RACE. TCRdb lists the instrument as Illumina HiSeq 2500. A second roughly 6 to 12 cycle PCR used a sample-barcoded 5' primer and a J-beta primer mix. Each TCR beta cDNA molecule received a unique molecular identifier from a template-switch 5' adaptor carrying 12 random nucleotides. Each sample yielded at least 2.5 million CDR3-containing paired-end reads. First-strand cDNA was synthesized from all RNA with the Mint cDNA synthesis kit, primed by a TRBC-specific oligonucleotide. After uracil-DNA glycosylase treatment, a first 18-cycle PCR used universal primers M1SS and BC2_uni_R on all cDNA. The source study handled its data this way. For normalization, 1 million high-quality reads were randomly selected from each sample, with every read carrying a distinct molecular identifier. Instead of being binned into consensus sequences, reads that shared molecular identifiers were thrown out. MiTCR, run with a Q25 quality threshold and the strictest error-elimination algorithm, handled CDR3 identification, clonotype clustering and error correction. Lower-bound total TCR beta diversity was estimated with a nonparametric unseen species model using Euler transformation. TCRdb itself trimmed the public reads at Q25 with fastp, ran MiXCR and retained productive beta chains. Identical CDR3 protein sequences are pooled into one entry, listed with their most common genes and DNA. These V and J calls rely on TCRdb rather than the paper's analysis. A total of some 1.1 million distinct CDR3 sequences appear in this sample, roughly two fifths of them only once. The ten largest clones add up to around 13% of the sample.

V is cut by 0 bases and J by 7 bases, and the space between the germline ends is 15 bases. CDR1 and CDR2 are read off the germline V gene (reference sequence) as DFQATT and SNEGSKA. The CDR3 covers 14 residues, taking in both the cysteine and the phenylalanine. Left in the record is the CDR3 DNA by itself, 42 bases read in frame from the first base. The donors were roughly 39 Caucasian individuals from Russia, aged 6 to 90 years, who were systemically healthy. Roughly 9.5 milliliters of peripheral blood were drawn from each donor into EDTA-treated Vacutainer tubes. Ficoll-Paque density-gradient centrifugation was used to isolate PBMCs, with at least 6.5 million per sample. Total RNA was extracted from PBMCs with Trizol reagent, with at least 5 micrograms obtained per sample. Naive CD45RAhigh/CD27high T cell percentages were measured by flow cytometry on a PBMC aliquot from every donor. In the case of this clonotype: Its specific antigen is unknown. No qualities accompany the bases; no much larger clone lies one base away.

General conclusions and limits of the study: Observed TCR beta diversity per million T cells fell roughly linearly with age, and a significant reduction was already apparent by age around 44. Because donor CMV infection status was unknown, age-related changes in expanded clonotypes were potentially confounded. Total diversity estimates from one million sequenced T cells were considered lower bounds and underestimates. Bulk unsorted PBMC profiling prevented conclusive comparison of naive and antigen-experienced compartments. The long-lived group showed more naive CD4+ T cells, fewer expanded clones and increased TCR diversity than the aged group, suggesting age selection. There was a strong correlation between observed TCR beta diversity and the percentage of naive T cells measured by flow cytometry.

Recombination connected TRBV20-1 to TRBJ1-2, with a weak D call of TRBD1 (5 bases match). This sequence originates from a man younger than 35 in good health. The sequenced sample was blood. The CDR3 reads as follows: CSARDDRMRGGYTF. The DNA is as follows: TGCAGTGCTAGAGACGACAGAATGAGGGGTGGCTACACCTTC.